This T cell receptor (beta chain) was identified during a study of CD8 T cells in Susac syndrome (dated 2019 in TCRdb). With regard to the full study: The study used repertoire sequencing to test whether antigen drove CD8+ T cell activation and differentiation in Susac syndrome. The clonality of the CD8+ T cell repertoire was compared across 12 healthy donors, around 14 Susac syndrome patients and under 18 multiple sclerosis patients.

Peripheral blood CD8+ and CD4+ T cells from healthy donors, Susac syndrome patients and multiple sclerosis patients were profiled by high-throughput TCR beta sequencing. Healthy donors were age- and sex-matched controls. CD8+ TEMRA cells were enriched by FACS, while bulk CD8+ and CD4+ T cells were purified by magnetic negative isolation. Blood was drawn into EDTA tubes, processed within 24 hours, and PBMCs were isolated by density gradient centrifugation. PBMCs intended for TCR sequencing were frozen in liquid nitrogen and were later thawed in a 37 degrees C water bath. The sorted or isolated CD4+, CD8+ and CD8+ TEMRA cells had a purity of 90% or higher. For this clonotype: Its binding antigen is unknown. No per-base quality is available; no much larger clone lies one base away.

The CDR3 has 12 amino acids, counting the end cysteine and phenylalanine. Only CDR3 DNA is held: 36 bases, read in frame from base 1. CDR1 and CDR2 (SGHAT, FQNNGV) derive from the germline V gene. V drops 5 bases and J drops 7 bases, leaving 9 bases in between. General study outcomes and caveats: The number of individuals in the TCR sequencing and HLA analysis was recognized as being relatively small.

RNA was extracted using the RNeasy kit, and roughly 0.5 to 1 microgram was reverse transcribed with random hexamers. The immunoSEQ multiplex PCR assay, which covers 54 Vbeta and 13 Jbeta segments, was used to amplify TCR beta CDR3 regions. Bias from PCR amplification was corrected by using a synthetic template baseline for primer optimization and for computational correction. In the source study's methods: Reads were annotated to V, D and J genes per IMGT and analyzed with immunoSEQ Analyzer, keeping only productive sequences. Clonality was computed as one minus Shannon entropy normalized by log2 of the number of productive unique sequences. For each patient and control, public and private clones were evaluated within the 100 most prevalent clones. A clone was defined as Susac-specific if it was absent from the healthy and MS cohorts, from around 960 published viral clones and from other ImmuneACCESS disease sequences. Starting from the raw public reads, TCRdb applied fastp trimming at Q25, assembled clones with MiXCR and retained in-frame beta chains. Each entry is one CDR3 protein sequence, shown with its most common DNA and genes. It is TCRdb's table, rather than the study itself, that gives the V and J calls and clone size. Recorded for this sample are 110,000 or so distinct CDR3 sequences; roughly 92% of them occurred a single time. Roughly 0.11% of the sample goes to the ten largest clones.

This TCR was recovered from a human donor in good health. The chain uses TRBV11-2 and TRBJ2-1, with the D segment identity uncertain. What was sequenced was CD8+ T cells from PBMCs. The nucleotides read TGTGCCAGCAGCCAACTTCGGAATGAGCAGTTCTTC. It codes for CASSQLRNEQFF.